A single sample gave rise to the 22 T cell receptor beta chains below, sequenced in a study of blood T cell repertoires in COVID-19. Generated by immunoSEQ multiplex PCR, the TCRdb table keeps only in-frame clones and is missing some. The sample holds approximately 21,000 clones, 70% to 90% seen once. Sequenced input: peripheral blood. All receptors derive from a human donor with active COVID-19. The donor label of this sample is uncertain.

This chain joins TRBV2 and TRBJ2-1; TRBD1 aligns across 8 bases. The junction had 10 bases not matched to a gene; V was cut back by 6 bases and J by 6 bases. Germline CDR1 and CDR2: SNHLY and FYNNEI. The CDR3 contains 15 residues. DNA for the CDR3: TGTGCCAGCAGCGATGCCGGGACAGGCCTCAATGAGCAGTTCTTC. It codes for CASSDAGTGLNEQFF.

J is TRBJ2-3 and V is TRBV4-1; D remains unclear. V lost 4 bases, J lost 0 bases, and 14 bases lay in between. The germline V gene encodes CDR1 MGHRA and CDR2 YSYEKL. There are 16 residues in the CDR3. CDR3 DNA sequence: TGCGCCAGCAGCCTTCTGACTGGTCCTAGCACAGATACGCAGTATTTT. Protein sequence: CASSLLTGPSTDTQYF.

V is TRBV27 and J is TRBJ2-7; tentatively, D is TRBD1 (5 bases). This CDR3 contains 12 residues. The germline CDR1 and CDR2 sequences are MNHEY and SMNVEV (reference sequence). The V end lost 7 bases, the J end lost 5 bases, and 12 bases lay between the germline ends. The CDR3 region is CASIQGHHEQYF. CDR3 in DNA: TGTGCCAGCATCCAGGGCCACCACGAGCAGTACTTC.

The J gene is TRBJ1-5, the V gene TRBV9; the D is unclear. The CDR3 extends over 15 amino acids. From germline, CDR1 is SGDLS and CDR2 YYNGEE. V was clipped by 0 bases and J by 10 bases, with 17 bases between them. Here the CDR3 DNA reads TGTGCCAGCAGCGTAGATCCCACGGACTTCCAACCCCAGCATTTT. Protein sequence: CASSVDPTDFQPQHF.

The chain has TRBV6-2 or TRBV6-3 and TRBJ2-1; 12 bases match TRBD2. CDR3 length: 17 amino acids. Germline V lookup: CDR1 MNHEY, CDR2 SVGEGT. The junction had 6 bases not matched to a gene; V was cut back by 5 bases and J by 1 base. The CDR3 spells CASSQRTSGTSYNEQFF. The CDR3 region has the DNA TGTGCCAGCAGTCAAAGGACTAGCGGGACTTCCTACAATGAGCAGTTCTTC.

The rearrangement links TRBV6-5 to TRBJ2-1; 7 nucleotides match TRBD1. Germline values: CDR1 MNHEY, CDR2 SVGAGI. With 5 bases clipped from V and 7 bases from J, the junction kept 11 bases outside the gene matches. This CDR3 is built from 15 residues. CDR3 loop: CASSRLGGRENEQFF. The DNA of the CDR3 is TGTGCCAGCAGTCGTCTAGGGGGCAGGGAGAATGAGCAGTTCTTC.

This clone was observed once. The rearrangement links TRBV10-3 to TRBJ2-2, with 11 bases that match TRBD2. The trim removed 6 bases at V and 4 bases at J, leaving 10 bases unmatched. The germline V gene encodes CDR1 ENHRY and CDR2 SYGVKD. CDR3 length: 17 residues. The CDR3: CAISILAGDVGTGELFF. CDR3 in DNA: TGTGCCATCAGCATACTAGCGGGAGATGTTGGCACCGGGGAGCTGTTTTTT.

The chain links TRBV5-1 to TRBJ2-5, with D possibly TRBD2 on 7 matching bases. CDR1 and CDR2 (germline): SGHRS, YFSETQ. Trimming cost V 1 base and J 4 bases, with 8 bases left between them. The length of the CDR3 is 13 residues. The CDR3 DNA is TGCGCCAGCAGCTTGAGGGGGGGAGAGACCCAGTACTTC. Amino acids: CASSLRGGETQYF.

This chain links TRBV6-5 with TRBJ2-1; 8 nucleotides match TRBD1. Per germline, CDR1 MNHEY and CDR2 SVGAGI. The CDR3 sequence is 16 residues long. J gave up 2 bases and V 0 bases, and 3 bases lay outside the gene matches. CDR3 nucleotides: TGTGCCAGCAGTTACTCTGACAGGGGCCCCTACAATGAGCAGTTCTTC. Translating gives CASSYSDRGPYNEQFF.

The chain couples TRBV28 to TRBJ1-6; D is unresolved. The ends were cut back, 5 bases at V and 13 bases at J, with 21 bases in the middle. This CDR3 contains 15 residues. The germline gives CDR1 MDHEN, CDR2 SYDVKM. CDR3 sequence (DNA): TGTGCCAGCAGTCCTTTCTCGCTGATCGGGAGTCCCCTCCACTTT. Protein sequence: CASSPFSLIGSPLHF.

The V and J genes are TRBV14 and TRBJ2-7; D may be TRBD1 (6 bases). The V and J ends lost 0 bases and 2 bases respectively, with 14 bases between them. This CDR3 is built from 16 residues. Germline V CDR1 and CDR2: SGHDN, FVKESK. CDR3: CASSQDQGFNAYEQYF. The CDR3 DNA reads TGTGCCAGCAGCCAAGATCAGGGGTTCAATGCCTACGAGCAGTACTTC.

This rearrangement joins TRBV6-2 or TRBV6-3 to TRBJ2-2; no clear D gene. The V end lost 6 bases, the J end lost 7 bases, and 12 bases lay between the germline ends. There are 13 residues in the CDR3. The V gene's germline CDR1 is MNHEY and CDR2 SVGEGT. The CDR3 nucleotides are TGTGCCAGCAGCCCCAGGCTTGGCGGGGAGCTGTTTTTT. This codes for CASSPRLGGELFF.

This chain joins TRBV30 and TRBJ2-3, with 10 bases fitting TRBD2. Germline V gene data show CDR1 as GTSNPN and CDR2 as SVGIG (reference sequence). This CDR3 contains 16 residues. Trimming removed 2 bases from V and 4 bases from J; junction bases left unmatched: 9. CDR3 sequence (DNA): TGTGCCTGGAGTCCTGGTCTAGCGGGAGAAGCAGATACGCAGTATTTT. Translated, it gives CAWSPGLAGEADTQYF.

A single count supports this clone. V gene TRBV4-3 combines with J gene TRBJ2-5; 13 bases are a match to TRBD2. CDR3 size: 15 residues. The V gene end was trimmed by 1 base and the J gene end by 4 bases; junction bases not matched to a gene: 0. Germline CDR1 is LGHNA and CDR2 is YSLEER. CDR3 bases: TGCGCCAGCAGCCAAGGGACTAGCGGGAGAGAGACCCAGTACTTC. Protein product: CASSQGTSGRETQYF.

This chain uses TRBV6-5 with TRBJ2-1; weak D call: TRBD1 (6 bases). Trimming cost V 2 bases and J 5 bases, with 13 bases left between them. Germline CDR1 and CDR2: MNHEY and SVGAGI. This CDR3 spans 15 amino acids. In nucleotides, the CDR3 is TGTGCCAGCAGTTACCGACAGGCTCTCCACAATGAGCAGTTCTTC. This codes for CASSYRQALHNEQFF.

CDR3 protein: CSARRGPEQYF. The CDR3 DNA reads TGCAGTGCTCGGCGGGGGCCCGAGCAGTACTTC. The chain uses TRBV20-1 and TRBJ2-7; D might be TRBD2 (7 bases). V was trimmed by 5 bases and J by 6 bases, leaving 11 bases between them. The CDR3 loop spans 11 amino acids. In germline, CDR1 is DFQATT, CDR2 SNEGSKA (reference sequence).

The genes are TRBV7-6 and TRBJ1-6; no clear D gene. The CDR3 runs 15 residues. The germline V gene encodes CDR1 SGHVS and CDR2 FNYEAQ. The V and J ends lost 5 bases and 0 bases respectively, with 8 bases between them. The CDR3 loop is CASSGGRSYNSPLHF. CDR3 sequence (DNA): TGTGCCAGCAGCGGAGGCCGCTCCTATAATTCACCCCTCCACTTT.

The rearrangement links TRBV29-1 to TRBJ2-1; D remains ambiguous. Trimming took 0 bases from V and 0 from J, leaving 6 bases between them. Germline CDR1 and CDR2: SQVTM and ANQGSEA. This CDR3 has 14 residues. Written as DNA, the CDR3 is TGCAGCGTTGAAGAAGTCAGCTCCTACAATGAGCAGTTCTTC. Encoded protein: CSVEEVSSYNEQFF.

The J gene is TRBJ1-1, the V gene TRBV25-1, with D perhaps matching TRBD1 (5 bases). The CDR3 consists of 14 residues. Germline values: CDR1 MGHDK, CDR2 SYGVNS. With 2 bases removed from V and 6 bases from J, the gap between germline ends came to 13 bases. CDR3 sequence reads: CASSEGVLGAEAFF. Written as DNA, the CDR3 is TGTGCCAGCAGTGAAGGGGTGTTAGGGGCTGAAGCTTTCTTT.

The genes are TRBV28 and TRBJ2-1; D gene ambiguous. The V end lost 2 bases, the J end lost 0 bases, and 11 bases lay between the germline ends. CDR3 length: 16 amino acids. Per germline, CDR1 MDHEN and CDR2 SYDVKM. CDR3: CASSLAAFDSYNEQFF. In DNA, the CDR3 is TGTGCCAGCAGTTTAGCGGCGTTTGACTCCTACAATGAGCAGTTCTTC.

This chain connects TRBV10-3 to TRBJ2-5, with a possible D match to TRBD1 (6 bases). V was trimmed by 5 bases and J by 1 base, leaving 11 bases between them. The germline V gene encodes CDR1 ENHRY and CDR2 SYGVKD. This CDR3 region has 14 residues. CDR3 coding DNA: TGTGCCATCAGTCCAATAGGGGGCCAAGAGACCCAGTACTTC. As protein: CAISPIGGQETQYF.

In this sample, this clone turned up once. The V call is TRBV30, the J call TRBJ1-5; D is undetermined. There are 14 residues in the CDR3. Deletions cut 0 bases from V and 7 bases from J, with 13 bases between. Germline V gene lookup returns CDR1 GTSNPN and CDR2 SVGIG (reference sequence). CDR3 sequence (DNA): TGTGCCTGGAGTGTAACGCGGGAAGGACAGCCCCAGCATTTT. Translated, it gives CAWSVTREGQPQHF.